Listed below are T cell receptor beta chains from one sample, sequenced in a study of T cells after yellow fever vaccination. Each CDR3 protein gets one entry after TCRdb re-called the 5' RACE reads with MiXCR. The sample has 400,000 or so distinct CDR3 sequences, around 6.4% seen once. The source was PBMCs, collected 5 days after the yellow fever booster vaccination. Source of these receptors: a man between 25 and 39 years old who received the YFV17D yellow fever vaccine. The CDR3 runs from the conserved cysteine through the conserved F or W. The D gene is left open where the match is weak. Clone size is stated in some rows and not others, as once, few, many or a class when expanded.

CDR3nt: TGTGCCAGCAGATTGAGGTTACTAGAAGTCACCGGGGAGCTGTTTTTT
CDR3aa: CASRLRLLEVTGELFF
v_gene: TRBV27
d_gene: -
j_gene: TRBJ2-2
abundance: many

CDR3nt: TGTGCCAGCAGCTTGGCGGCCAATCTTGGCAATGAGCAGTTCTTC
CDR3aa: CASSLAANLGNEQFF
v_gene: TRBV5-4
d_gene: -
j_gene: TRBJ2-1
abundance: few

CDR3nt: TGTGCCAGCAGCAGGGACAGGGCCGAGCAGTACTTC
CDR3aa: CASSRDRAEQYF
v_gene: TRBV6-2/TRBV6-3
d_gene: TRBD1
j_gene: TRBJ2-7
abundance: few

CDR3nt: TGTGCCATCAAGGGAACCCCGGACGTCGAGACCCAGTACTTC
CDR3aa: CAIKGTPDVETQYF
v_gene: TRBV10-3
d_gene: -
j_gene: TRBJ2-5
abundance: -

CDR3nt: TGTGCCAGCAGTTTGCCCCCCCCGGCGGGGGACGGCTACACCTTC
CDR3aa: CASSLPPPAGDGYTF
v_gene: TRBV28
d_gene: -
j_gene: TRBJ1-2
abundance: many

CDR3nt: TGTGCCAGCATGCAGGGGAGTAAAGGAAACATTCAGTACTTC
CDR3aa: CASMQGSKGNIQYF
v_gene: TRBV12-3/TRBV12-4
d_gene: -
j_gene: TRBJ2-4
abundance: few

CDR3nt: TGTGCCACCTCGCGAACGGGCGGTCAAGAGACCCAGTACTTC
CDR3aa: CATSRTGGQETQYF
v_gene: TRBV4-2
d_gene: -
j_gene: TRBJ2-5
abundance: -

CDR3nt: TGTGCCAGCAGTCTCGGGACAGGAGACATCTATGGCTACACCTTC
CDR3aa: CASSLGTGDIYGYTF
v_gene: TRBV12-3/TRBV12-4
d_gene: TRBD1
j_gene: TRBJ1-2
abundance: many

CDR3nt: TGCGCCAGCAGCTGGGGGACAGGGGACACCGGGGAGCTGTTTTTT
CDR3aa: CASSWGTGDTGELFF
v_gene: TRBV5-1
d_gene: TRBD1
j_gene: TRBJ2-2
abundance: many

CDR3nt: TGCGCCAGCAGGCCGGCTGGAGATACGCAGTATTTT
CDR3aa: CASRPAGDTQYF
v_gene: TRBV5-1
d_gene: -
j_gene: TRBJ2-3
abundance: -

CDR3nt: TGTGCCAGCAGACAACCTAGCGGAAAAGAGACCCAGTACTTC
CDR3aa: CASRQPSGKETQYF
v_gene: TRBV7-2
d_gene: TRBD2
j_gene: TRBJ2-5
abundance: many

CDR3nt: TGTGCCAGCAGCTTAGTACCAGCTCAAGAGACCCAGTACTTC
CDR3aa: CASSLVPAQETQYF
v_gene: TRBV7-2
d_gene: -
j_gene: TRBJ2-5
abundance: few

CDR3nt: TGTGCCAGCAGCTTATGGTTAGCGGGAAACTACAATGAGCAGTTCTTC
CDR3aa: CASSLWLAGNYNEQFF
v_gene: TRBV7-9
d_gene: TRBD2
j_gene: TRBJ2-1
abundance: few

CDR3nt: TGCAGTGCTAGAAGCGGGAGAGGCGACGAGCAGTACTTC
CDR3aa: CSARSGRGDEQYF
v_gene: TRBV20-1
d_gene: TRBD2
j_gene: TRBJ2-7
abundance: -

CDR3nt: TGTGCCAGCATTTCCAGGGGGCTGTACGAGCAGTACTTC
CDR3aa: CASISRGLYEQYF
v_gene: TRBV2
d_gene: TRBD1
j_gene: TRBJ2-7
abundance: many

CDR3nt: TGTGCCAGCTCCTCCGTATCCTCAGGAGATACGCAGTATTTT
CDR3aa: CASSSVSSGDTQYF
v_gene: TRBV18
d_gene: -
j_gene: TRBJ2-3
abundance: -

CDR3nt: TGTGCCAGCAGTTTGGGTGGGAGACTAAACTACGAGCAGTTCTTC
CDR3aa: CASSLGGRLNYEQFF
v_gene: TRBV12-3/TRBV12-4
d_gene: -
j_gene: TRBJ2-1
abundance: -

CDR3nt: TGTGCCAGCAGCAAATTGGGGCCGAATACCGGGGAGCTGTTTTTT
CDR3aa: CASSKLGPNTGELFF
v_gene: TRBV6-1
d_gene: -
j_gene: TRBJ2-2
abundance: few

CDR3nt: TGTGCCAGCTCACCCGGACGGCAAGACTATGGCTACACCTTC
CDR3aa: CASSPGRQDYGYTF
v_gene: TRBV18
d_gene: -
j_gene: TRBJ1-2
abundance: many

CDR3nt: TGCGCCAGCAGCCAAGATCCCCCCAGGGGGCTCGGGGAGACCCAGTACTTC
CDR3aa: CASSQDPPRGLGETQYF
v_gene: TRBV4-3
d_gene: TRBD1
j_gene: TRBJ2-5
abundance: -

CDR3nt: TGTGCCAGCAGCGTAGCCAGGACGGCCGGAAACACCATATATTTT
CDR3aa: CASSVARTAGNTIYF
v_gene: TRBV9
d_gene: -
j_gene: TRBJ1-3
abundance: few

CDR3nt: TGCGCCAGCAGCTTGGGGCCTAGCGGGAGCGATGAGCAGTTCTTC
CDR3aa: CASSLGPSGSDEQFF
v_gene: TRBV5-1
d_gene: TRBD2
j_gene: TRBJ2-1
abundance: many

CDR3nt: TGTGCCATCAGTGACCGGGACGCCGGCCCTTACGAGCAGTACTTC
CDR3aa: CAISDRDAGPYEQYF
v_gene: TRBV10-3
d_gene: -
j_gene: TRBJ2-7
abundance: -